Each of the 25 T cell receptor beta chains below was sequenced from the same sample in a study of T cell changes during pregnancy in multiple sclerosis. Libraries were prepared by immunoSEQ multiplex PCR; TCRdb keeps only in-frame clonotypes and omits some of them. The sample comprises 55,000 to 85,000 clones, around 90% of which are singletons, and 1.2% rests with the top ten. The sample in question was peripheral blood, obtained in the third trimester of pregnancy. All receptors come from a female donor with multiple sclerosis, enrolled in a pregnancy study.

The rearrangement uses TRBV11-2 and TRBJ2-1; 9 bases are a match to TRBD2. The trim removed 2 bases at V and 5 bases at J, leaving 10 bases unmatched. CDR1 SGHAT and CDR2 FQNNGV come from the germline V gene. CDR3 length: 17 amino acids. This CDR3 reads CASSLNWAGGMNNEQFF. In DNA, the CDR3 is TGTGCCAGCAGCTTAAACTGGGCGGGAGGGATGAACAATGAGCAGTTCTTC.

The CDR3 DNA reads TGTGCCAGCAGTCTCGGACAGGGGGGTCAGCCCCAGCATTTT. Its protein is CASSLGQGGQPQHF. J is TRBJ1-5 and V is TRBV27; 10 bases line up with TRBD1. The germline V gene encodes CDR1 MNHEY and CDR2 SMNVEV (reference sequence). With V trimmed by 5 bases and J by 6 bases, 4 bases remained unmatched. CDR3 size: 14 residues.

The chain is built from TRBV6-1 and TRBJ2-7, with 7 positions matching TRBD2. Germline trimming cut 5 bases from V and 2 bases from J; bases unmatched to any gene: 9. The germline gives CDR1 MNHNS, CDR2 SASEGT. This CDR3 has 15 amino acids. The CDR3 DNA sequence: TGTGCCAGCAGTCGGGGTGGGGGAGGGCCCTACGAGCAGTACTTC. Its protein product is CASSRGGGGPYEQYF.

The genes are TRBV18 and TRBJ1-1; no firm D call. The CDR3 covers 15 residues. The V gene's germline CDR1 is KGHSH and CDR2 LQKENI. The V gene lost 5 bases and the J gene lost 1 base, with 14 bases spanning the gap. CDR3 nucleotide sequence: TGTGCCAGCTCAAATCGATTAACAGAGAACACTGAAGCTTTCTTT. Amino acids: CASSNRLTENTEAFF.

The chain is built from TRBV6-1 and TRBJ1-6, with D possibly being TRBD1 (6 bases). V lost 6 bases, J lost 8 bases, and 23 bases lay in between. The CDR3 covers 17 residues. In germline, CDR1 is MNHNS, CDR2 SASEGT. The CDR3 DNA sequence: TGTGCCAGCAGGGAACCCGGGGAGGGGGGGTTCTATTCACCCCTCCACTTT. It encodes CASREPGEGGFYSPLHF.

This chain joins TRBV11-2 and TRBJ1-2; D possibly corresponds to TRBD1 (6 bases). This CDR3 has 14 amino acids. Trimming took off 0 bases at V and 4 bases at J, with 9 bases between the two ends. Per germline, CDR1 SGHAT and CDR2 FQNNGV. The CDR3 DNA sequence: TGTGCCAGCAGCTTAGACGACAGGTCCTATGGCTACACCTTC. The encoded protein is CASSLDDRSYGYTF. The variable domain in full, with the rest retrieved from reference TRBV11-2 and TRBJ1-2, is EAGVAQSPRYKIIEKRQSVAFWCNPISGHATLYWYQQILGQGPKLLIQFQNNGVVDDSQLPKDRFSAERLKGVDSTLKIQPAKLEDSAVYLCASSLDDRSYGYTFGSGTRLTVV.

CDR3 nucleotide sequence: TGTGCCATCAGTGAGAGCTCATTCACCGGGGAGCTGTTTTTT. It is translated as CAISESSFTGELFF. This chain connects TRBV10-3 to TRBJ2-2; D is undetermined. Germline V gene sequence: CDR1 ENHRY, CDR2 SYGVKD. This CDR3 has 14 residues. V lost 2 bases and J lost 4, with 8 bases in between.

This clone appeared once. V and J are TRBV19 and TRBJ2-3, with 9 bases matching TRBD1. This CDR3 spans 14 amino acids. Trimming took 8 bases from V and 5 from J; bases not matched to a gene: 8. Germline lookup yields CDR1 LNHDA and CDR2 SQIVND (reference sequence). The CDR3 sequence: CASLETGGRDTQYF. The CDR3 coding sequence is TGTGCCAGTTTGGAGACAGGGGGAAGAGATACGCAGTATTTT.

The rearrangement joins TRBV5-1 to TRBJ2-7; the D is unclear. Germline assignment: CDR1 SGHRS and CDR2 YFSETQ. CDR3 length: 16 residues. The germline V and J ends were trimmed by 0 bases and 0 bases, with 13 bases remaining between them. CDR3 in amino acids: CASSLESQANSYEQYF. CDR3 sequence (DNA): TGCGCCAGCAGCTTGGAGTCCCAGGCCAACTCCTACGAGCAGTACTTC.

The J gene is TRBJ1-1, the V gene TRBV5-1; D gene ambiguous. V lost 4 bases and J 7 bases, leaving 17 bases between the germline ends. The CDR3 is 14 amino acids. Germline V gene lookup returns CDR1 SGHRS and CDR2 YFSETQ. The CDR3: CASSPPEGAFEAFF. CDR3 DNA: TGCGCCAGCAGCCCCCCAGAGGGAGCTTTTGAAGCTTTCTTT. Full variable domain (missing parts from reference TRBV5-1 and TRBJ1-1): KAGVTQTPRYLIKTRGQQVTLSCSPISGHRSVSWYQQTPGQGLQFLFEYFSETQRNKGNFPGRFSGRQFSNSRSEMNVSTLELGDSALYLCASSPPEGAFEAFFGQGTRLTVV.

V is TRBV19 and J is TRBJ1-1; tentatively, D is TRBD1 (6 bases). This CDR3 comprises 14 residues. V lost 5 bases and J 2 bases, leaving 12 bases between the germline ends. Germline V lookup: CDR1 LNHDA, CDR2 SQIVND (reference sequence). The CDR3 spells CASSLGQQNTEAFF. The CDR3 bases are TGTGCCAGTAGTCTCGGACAGCAAAACACTGAAGCTTTCTTT.

The V gene is TRBV2, the J gene TRBJ2-7; 11 nucleotides line up with TRBD1. This CDR3 contains 16 residues. Germline CDR1 reads SNHLY; CDR2 reads FYNNEI. The ends lost 6 bases at V and 1 base at J; junction bases unmatched: 8. The CDR3 sequence: CASRDGTGGRSYEQYF. CDR3 DNA sequence: TGTGCCAGCAGAGATGGGACAGGGGGTCGGTCCTACGAGCAGTACTTC.

The chain carries TRBV27 and TRBJ2-7, with 10 nucleotides matching TRBD1. The CDR3 covers 15 residues. With 2 bases clipped from V and 2 bases from J, the junction kept 3 bases outside the gene matches. Germline CDR1 and CDR2: MNHEY and SMNVEV (reference sequence). CDR3 region: CASSLEGQGTYEQYF. Written as DNA, the CDR3 is TGTGCCAGCAGTTTAGAGGGACAGGGGACCTACGAGCAGTACTTC.

This clone is labeled medium-sized. The V call is TRBV7-4, the J call TRBJ2-5; the D is unclear. This CDR3 has 15 amino acids. V lost 7 bases and J 0 bases, leaving 15 bases between the germline ends. CDR1 SGHVT and CDR2 SQSDAQ come from the germline V gene. The CDR3 spells CASTLGRRYQETQYF. CDR3 sequence (DNA): TGTGCCAGCACCCTAGGTCGTAGGTACCAAGAGACCCAGTACTTC.

This chain connects TRBV19 to TRBJ1-5, with D hard to call. CDR1 is LNHDA and CDR2 is SQIVND in the germline V gene (reference sequence). CDR3 length: 14 amino acids. Trimming took 5 bases from V and 3 from J, leaving 11 bases between them. CDR3 in amino acids: CASSLPSLNQPQHF. The CDR3 DNA sequence: TGTGCCAGTAGTCTTCCTAGCCTCAATCAGCCCCAGCATTTT.

V is TRBV5-5 and J is TRBJ2-7; 12 bases are a match to TRBD1. This CDR3 has 14 amino acids. Trimming at V came to 6 bases and at J to 6 bases, leaving 7 bases not matched to a gene. Germline V gene data show CDR1 as SGHKS and CDR2 as YYEKEE (reference sequence). The CDR3 sequence: CASTRGTGGSEQYF. As DNA, the CDR3 is TGTGCCAGCACAAGAGGGACAGGGGGCTCCGAGCAGTACTTC.

The chain couples TRBV19 to TRBJ1-2; D gene uncertain. The germline V gene encodes CDR1 LNHDA and CDR2 SQIVND (reference sequence). The CDR3 sequence is 13 residues long. Trimming shortened V by 6 bases and J by 4 bases, and 12 bases separated the two germline ends. CDR3 DNA sequence: TGTGCCAGTAGCGGACGTGGACTCTATGGCTACACCTTC. Protein product: CASSGRGLYGYTF.

The chain carries TRBV5-8 and TRBJ2-5, with D perhaps matching TRBD1 (5 bases). This CDR3 is built from 13 residues. CDR1 is SGHTS and CDR2 is YDEGEE in the germline V gene. V lost 1 base and J 4 bases, leaving 8 bases between the germline ends. This CDR3 reads CASSLPGLETQYF. The CDR3 region has the DNA TGTGCCAGCAGCTTGCCAGGGCTAGAGACCCAGTACTTC.

This chain connects TRBV5-4 to TRBJ2-1; maybe TRBD2 (5 bases). Trimming stripped 4 bases from V and 9 bases from J, with 8 bases between. Germline-derived CDR1 and CDR2 are SGHNT and YYREEE (reference sequence). The CDR3 is made up of 11 amino acids. DNA of the CDR3: TGTGCCAGCAGCGGGAGAAGTGAGCAGTTCTTC. This encodes CASSGRSEQFF.

The V call is TRBV29-1, the J call TRBJ2-1, with 15 bases fitting TRBD2. J was trimmed by 10 bases and V by 3 bases; bases with no gene match: 4. The CDR3 spans 14 residues. The germline V gene encodes CDR1 SQVTM and CDR2 ANQGSEA. CDR3 coding DNA: TGCAGCGTTGACGGACTAGCGGGAGGGTTGGAGCAGTTCTTC. This translates into CSVDGLAGGLEQFF.

V and J are TRBV27 and TRBJ2-7; D unresolved. This CDR3 region has 13 residues. V was cut by 3 bases and J by 2 bases, with 8 bases left in between. From germline, CDR1 is MNHEY and CDR2 SMNVEV (reference sequence). The CDR3 DNA reads as TGTGCCAGCAGTTTTCTCCAGACCTACGAGCAGTACTTC. Protein sequence: CASSFLQTYEQYF.

The chain employs TRBV28 and TRBJ1-2; D not certain. Trimming pared 3 bases from V and 2 bases from J, leaving 7 bases between. CDR1 MDHEN and CDR2 SYDVKM come from the germline V gene. The CDR3 has 13 amino acids. The CDR3 sequence: CASSFAGNYGYTF. In DNA, the CDR3 is TGTGCCAGCAGTTTTGCGGGGAACTATGGCTACACCTTC.

This clone has a handful of counts. CDR3 DNA: TGTGCCAGCAGCGTATCATATGGGGCGGTGAACACTGAAGCTTTCTTT. This sequence encodes CASSVSYGAVNTEAFF. The chain uses TRBV9 and TRBJ1-1; tentative D call: TRBD1 (5 bases). V was cut by 1 base and J by 0 bases, with 13 bases left in between. The CDR3 loop spans 16 amino acids. Per the germline V gene, CDR1 is SGDLS and CDR2 is YYNGEE.

This clone was seen just once. The V and J genes are TRBV19 and TRBJ1-2; no clear D gene. Germline CDR1 LNHDA, CDR2 SQIVND (reference sequence). The CDR3 spans 12 residues. Trimming removed 4 bases from V and 8 bases from J, with 11 bases in between. The DNA for the CDR3 is TGTGCCAGTAGTACCGGCGGCCGGGGCTACACCTTC. This encodes CASSTGGRGYTF.

The chain couples TRBV9 to TRBJ1-2; weak D call: TRBD1 (5 bases). Germline CDR1 reads SGDLS; CDR2 reads YYNGEE. The CDR3 is 14 residues long. Deletions cut 1 base from V and 6 bases from J, with 13 bases between. CDR3 DNA sequence: TGTGCCAGCAGCGTAATCAGGGAGGGTGATGGCTACACCTTC. Its protein product is CASSVIREGDGYTF. Supplemented by reference TRBV9 and TRBJ1-2, the full variable domain reads DSGVTQTPKHLITATGQRVTLRCSPRSGDLSVYWYQQSLDQGLQFLIQYYNGEERAKGNILERFSAQQFPDLHSELNLSSLELGDSALYFCASSVIREGDGYTFGSGTRLTVV.